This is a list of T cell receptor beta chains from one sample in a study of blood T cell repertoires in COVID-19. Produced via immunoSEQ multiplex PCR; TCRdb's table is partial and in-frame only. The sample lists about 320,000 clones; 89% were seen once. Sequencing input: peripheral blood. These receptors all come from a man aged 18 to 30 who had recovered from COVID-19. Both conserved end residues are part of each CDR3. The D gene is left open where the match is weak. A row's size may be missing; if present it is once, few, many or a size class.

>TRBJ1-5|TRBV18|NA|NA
TGTGCCAGCTCGCCGGGGGAGGGTAATCAGCCCCAGCATTTT
CASSPGEGNQPQHF
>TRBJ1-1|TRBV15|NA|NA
TGTGCCACCAGCACAATACGACGGAGTGAAGCTTTCTTT
CATSTIRRSEAFF
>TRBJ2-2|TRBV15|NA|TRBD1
TGTGCCACCAGCAAACCGGGACAGGGTACCGGGGAGCTGTTTTTT
CATSKPGQGTGELFF
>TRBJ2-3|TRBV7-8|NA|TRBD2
TGTGCCAGCAGCTTATCCCCTAGCGGGAAGGATACGCAGTATTTT
CASSLSPSGKDTQYF
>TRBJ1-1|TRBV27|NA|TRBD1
TGTGCCAGCAACCAGGACAGGGACACTGAAGCTTTCTTT
CASNQDRDTEAFF
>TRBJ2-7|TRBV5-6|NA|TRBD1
TGTGCCAGCAGCCTAGAACAGGGGGCGGACGAGCAGTACTTC
CASSLEQGADEQYF
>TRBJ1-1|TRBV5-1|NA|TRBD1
TGCGCCAGCAGCTCACAGGGGGGAAACACTGAAGCTTTCTTT
CASSSQGGNTEAFF
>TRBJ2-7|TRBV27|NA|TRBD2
TGTGCCACTATGCCGGGACTAGCGGGAGTGGGGGAGCAGTACTTC
CATMPGLAGVGEQYF
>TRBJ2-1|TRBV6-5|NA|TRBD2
TGTGCCAGCATGGAGACTAGCGGCTACAATGAGCAGTTCTTC
CASMETSGYNEQFF
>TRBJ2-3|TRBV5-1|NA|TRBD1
TGCGCCAGCAGCTTATCAGGGGGCGCAGATACGCAGTATTTT
CASSLSGGADTQYF
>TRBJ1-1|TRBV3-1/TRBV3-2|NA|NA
TGTGCCAGCAGCCGCCTCACAGGCGGCACTGAAGCTTTCTTT
CASSRLTGGTEAFF
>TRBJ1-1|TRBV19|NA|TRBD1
TGTGCCAGTAGTCCCCAGGGGGCCACTGAAGCTTTCTTT
CASSPQGATEAFF
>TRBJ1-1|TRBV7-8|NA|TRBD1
TGTGCCAGCAGCTTAGACCCGGACAGGAATTTATATGAAGCTTTCTTT
CASSLDPDRNLYEAFF
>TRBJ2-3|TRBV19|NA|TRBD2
TGTGCCAGTAGTCTCGGACTAGCGGGAACAGATACGCAGTATTTT
CASSLGLAGTDTQYF
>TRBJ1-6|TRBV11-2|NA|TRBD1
TGTGCCAGCACCGACAACAGGGGGCCGTATTCACCCCTCCACTTT
CASTDNRGPYSPLHF
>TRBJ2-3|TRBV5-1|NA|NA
TGCGCCAGCACTGACAGCGACTTGCAGTATTTT
CASTDSDLQYF
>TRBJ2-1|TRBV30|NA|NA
TGTGCCTGGAGTGGGTTAGCAATCCCCTCCTACAATGAGCAGTTCTTC
CAWSGLAIPSYNEQFF
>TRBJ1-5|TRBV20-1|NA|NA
TGCAGTGCTAGTAAGCCCTTAATGCCAGGGGCCGGCAATCAGCCCCAGCATTTT
CSASKPLMPGAGNQPQHF
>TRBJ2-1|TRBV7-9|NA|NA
TGTGCCAGCAGCTTAGGGCTAATCAGGGAGCAGTTCTTC
CASSLGLIREQFF
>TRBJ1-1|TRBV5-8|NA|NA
TGTGCCAGCAGCTTGATGCCGGGAAGCTCTGAAGCTTTCTTT
CASSLMPGSSEAFF
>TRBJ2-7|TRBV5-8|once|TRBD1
TGTGCCAGCAGCTTGGTTTGGACAGGGGGCGCAGGGGCCGAGCAGTACTTC
CASSLVWTGGAGAEQYF
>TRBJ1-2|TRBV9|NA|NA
TGTGCCAGCAGCGTAGGGAACAGACCCAACTATGGCTACACCTTC
CASSVGNRPNYGYTF
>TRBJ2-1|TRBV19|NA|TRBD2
TGTGCCAGTACCCCTGGGACTAGCGGATACAATGAGCAGTTCTTC
CASTPGTSGYNEQFF
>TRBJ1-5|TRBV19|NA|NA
TGTGCCAGTAGCTGGGGGGATGGGAGCAATCAGCCCCAGCATTTT
CASSWGDGSNQPQHF
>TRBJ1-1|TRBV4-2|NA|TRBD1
TGTGCCAGCAGCCTACAGGGGCTGGCTTTCTTT
CASSLQGLAFF
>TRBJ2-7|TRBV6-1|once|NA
TGTGCCAGCAGTGAAAGTGGCGGGGGCATTGGCGAGCAGTACTTC
CASSESGGGIGEQYF
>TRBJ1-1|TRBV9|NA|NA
TGTGCCAGCAGCGCATCACAGTACACTGAAGCTTTCTTT
CASSASQYTEAFF